The 27 T cell receptor beta chains given below trace back to one sample, sequenced in a study of cytomegalovirus exposure and HLA in healthy donors. Researchers ran the PCR with 60 Vbeta and 13 Jbeta primers. The data were produced by immunoSEQ multiplex PCR, yet TCRdb's version contains in-frame clones alone and is incomplete. The sample includes 150,000 to 200,000 clones, about 80% of them seen just once. Sequencing was performed on PBMCs. Receptors originate from a man younger than 35 in good health and CMV-seropositive.

V usage is TRBV19 and J usage is TRBJ1-4; 11 nucleotides align to TRBD1. This CDR3 has 16 residues. V was clipped by 5 bases and J by 8 bases; unmatched bases: 10. From germline, CDR1 is LNHDA and CDR2 SQIVND (reference sequence). CDR3 DNA sequence: TGTGCCAGTAGTCCGCGTCCCGGGACAGGGGGAGAAAAACTGTTTTTT. Its protein is CASSPRPGTGGEKLFF.

This rearrangement joins TRBV11-2 to TRBJ2-7; D unclear. In germline, CDR1 is SGHAT, CDR2 FQNNGV. This CDR3 has 15 amino acids. The germline V and J ends were trimmed by 0 bases and 0 bases, with 9 bases remaining between them. The CDR3 coding sequence is TGTGCCAGCAGCTTAGATTTCACCGGCTCCTACGAGCAGTACTTC. Its translation: CASSLDFTGSYEQYF.

This clone has more than one count but fewer than ten. The gene calls are TRBV30 and TRBJ2-1; TRBD1 is a possible D gene (5 bases). The germline CDR1 and CDR2 sequences are GTSNPN and SVGIG (reference sequence). The CDR3 consists of 14 residues. Trimming took 2 bases from V and 4 from J, leaving 12 bases between them. The CDR3 DNA reads as TGTGCCTGGAGTACGCCAGGGTTGTACAATGAGCAGTTCTTC. This codes for CAWSTPGLYNEQFF.

Only one count was recorded for this clone. The chain links TRBV6-1 to TRBJ2-7, with 7 bases that match TRBD1. V dropped 4 bases and J dropped 3; count of bases not matched to a gene: 15. The germline V gene has CDR1 MNHNS and CDR2 SASEGT. The CDR3 has 17 residues. The CDR3 protein is CASSGPGQSGVYYEQYF. The DNA for the CDR3 is TGTGCCAGCAGTGGACCGGGACAGTCTGGCGTGTACTACGAGCAGTACTTC.

The gene calls are TRBV19 and TRBJ2-2; D remains unclear. The CDR3 runs to 14 residues. CDR1 and CDR2 from the germline V gene are LNHDA and SQIVND (reference sequence). Trimming stripped 2 bases from V and 5 bases from J, with 9 bases between. For the CDR3, the DNA is TGTGCCAGTAGTATATCTAGTTCTACCGGGGAGCTGTTTTTT. Encoded protein: CASSISSSTGELFF.

The rearrangement joins TRBV7-9 to TRBJ2-1; TRBD2 matches at 12 bases. Germline-derived CDR1 and CDR2 are SEHNR and FQNEAQ (reference sequence). J was trimmed by 2 bases and V by 4 bases; bases with no gene match: 0. CDR3 length: 15 residues. The CDR3 loop reads CASSSSGRAYNEQFF. The CDR3 DNA reads as TGTGCCAGCAGCTCTAGCGGGAGGGCCTACAATGAGCAGTTCTTC.

This clone has a single count. The chain links TRBV5-8 to TRBJ1-5; D is possibly TRBD1 (6 bases). CDR1 and CDR2 (germline): SGHTS, YDEGEE. This CDR3 has 16 residues. V gave up 7 bases and J gave up 0 bases, with 17 bases separating them. The CDR3 DNA is TGTGCCAGCCACCTAGGACAGTCTTATAGCAATCAGCCCCAGCATTTT. It translates to CASHLGQSYSNQPQHF. Looking up the rest from reference TRBV5-8 and TRBJ1-5 gives the full variable domain: EAGVTQSPTHLIKTRGQQATLRCSPISGHTSVYWYQQALGLGLQFLLWYDEGEERNRGNFPPRFSGRQFPNYSSELNVNALELEDSALYLCASHLGQSYSNQPQHFGDGTRLSIL.

The CDR3 reads CASIIRGKNTEAFF. CDR3 nucleotide sequence: TGTGCCAGCATTATTCGCGGAAAGAACACTGAAGCTTTCTTT. V gene TRBV7-9 combines with J gene TRBJ1-1; D unclear. V was shortened by 7 bases and J by 1 base, with 13 bases between the two germline ends. This CDR3 is built from 14 residues. Per the germline V gene, CDR1 is SEHNR and CDR2 is FQNEAQ (reference sequence).

This clone was found a few times. V gene TRBV5-1 combines with J gene TRBJ1-1; D is unresolved. From germline, CDR1 is SGHRS and CDR2 YFSETQ. V was pared by 4 bases and J by 0 bases, with 10 bases between. The CDR3 runs 14 residues. CDR3 region: CASSPARVNTEAFF. The CDR3 DNA reads as TGCGCCAGCAGCCCAGCCCGGGTGAACACTGAAGCTTTCTTT.

The J gene is TRBJ2-2, the V gene TRBV4-2; the match to TRBD1 covers 7 bases. This CDR3 has 18 residues. Germline V CDR1 and CDR2: LGHNA, YNFKEQ. V lost 2 bases, J lost 4 bases, and 13 bases stayed unmatched. The CDR3 DNA reads as TGTGCCAGCAGCCAATCCTATCGACAGGGTGGAGTCACCGGGGAGCTGTTTTTT. Residues: CASSQSYRQGGVTGELFF.

V and J are TRBV27 and TRBJ2-1; 9 nucleotides align to TRBD2. Germline CDR1 and CDR2: MNHEY and SMNVEV (reference sequence). V shed 1 base and J 8 bases; nucleotides not matched to a gene: 6. The CDR3 has 15 residues. The CDR3 DNA follows: TGTGCCAGCAGTTTATTGGCGGGAGGGCGATATGAGCAGTTCTTC. This sequence encodes CASSLLAGGRYEQFF.

Notes on this clone: One end of the junction fails to match germline, which may point to a read error. The chain carries TRBV7-7 and TRBJ2-5; TRBD2 matches at 7 bases. The CDR3 spans 15 residues. Looked up from germline, CDR1 is SSHAT and CDR2 is FNYEAQ (reference sequence). The CDR3 sequence: CASSSAGGSLETQYF. The CDR3 DNA reads as TGTGCTAGCAGCTCGGCGGGCGGGAGTTTGGAGACCCAGTACTTC.

The genes are TRBV11-1 and TRBJ1-3; no definite D call. The CDR3 covers 15 residues. Germline CDR1 SGHAT, CDR2 FQDESV (reference sequence). The germline V and J ends were trimmed by 4 bases and 1 base, with 11 bases remaining between them. The CDR3 spells CASSSGLLSGNTIYF. The CDR3 nucleotides are TGTGCCAGCAGCTCGGGTCTGCTTTCTGGAAACACCATATATTTT.

This rearrangement joins TRBV2 to TRBJ2-3, with 8 bases identical to TRBD1. The CDR3 runs 15 residues. From germline, CDR1 is SNHLY and CDR2 FYNNEI. After removal of 7 bases from V and 4 bases from J, the junction contained 10 bases not matched to a gene. DNA for the CDR3: TGTGCCAGCACGGGCCAGGGGGCAGTCTCAGATACGCAGTATTTT. Protein: CASTGQGAVSDTQYF.

This clone was picked up one time. The V gene is TRBV29-1, the J gene TRBJ2-3, with D possibly matching TRBD2 (6 bases). This CDR3 comprises 14 residues. The germline CDR1 and CDR2 sequences are SQVTM and ANQGSEA. V gave up 7 bases and J gave up 3 bases, with 17 bases separating them. The CDR3 region has the DNA TGCAGCGCCCCGTGGGGGGACCGGACAGATACGCAGTATTTT. It encodes CSAPWGDRTDTQYF.

This clone has a single count. The chain couples TRBV6-5 to TRBJ2-7; D not certain. This CDR3 region has 14 residues. Germline CDR1 and CDR2: MNHEY and SVGAGI. The germline V and J ends were trimmed by 0 bases and 1 base, with 7 bases remaining between them. CDR3 DNA: TGTGCCAGCAGTTACTCAGGCAGGTCCTACGAGCAGTACTTC. This encodes CASSYSGRSYEQYF.

This sequence joins TRBV4-1 and TRBJ2-7, with D tentatively TRBD1 (6 bases). V was pared by 4 bases and J by 6 bases, with 13 bases between. The length of the CDR3 is 13 residues. Looked up from germline, CDR1 is MGHRA and CDR2 is YSYEKL. The CDR3 protein is CASSPLQGTEQYF. DNA of the CDR3: TGCGCCAGCAGCCCGTTACAGGGTACCGAGCAGTACTTC.

The rearrangement joins TRBV28 to TRBJ2-6; D may be TRBD1 (5 bases). The ends were cut back, 5 bases at V and 2 bases at J, with 13 bases in the middle. This CDR3 is 16 amino acids long. Looked up from germline, CDR1 is MDHEN and CDR2 is SYDVKM. The CDR3 region is CASSGLRGPGANVLTF. The CDR3 DNA reads TGTGCCAGCAGTGGATTAAGGGGTCCTGGGGCCAACGTCCTGACTTTC.

The chain couples TRBV5-1 to TRBJ2-1, with TRBD1 identical over 7 bases. The CDR3 is 15 amino acids. Germline CDR1 and CDR2: SGHRS and YFSETQ. V trimming: 0 bases; J trimming: 3 bases; junction bases outside the gene matches: 3. The CDR3 nucleotides read TGCGCCAGCAGCTTGGAACAGGGGAGCTACAATGAGCAGTTCTTC. Its translation is CASSLEQGSYNEQFF.

This clone showed up just once. Sequence at one end of the junction differs from germline and may be a read error. The chain recombines TRBV6-5 with TRBJ2-7; D is undetermined. Germline V lookup: CDR1 MNHEY, CDR2 SVGAGI. CDR3 length: 11 residues. CDR3 residues: CASSYNSLSLF. The CDR3, as DNA: TGTGCCAGCAGTTATAACTCTCTTAGTTTGTTC.

The chain links TRBV25-1 to TRBJ2-5, with D perhaps TRBD1 (5 bases). The DNA end favors TRBJ2-7, so the J call may be wrong. Germline V CDR1 and CDR2: MGHDK, SYGVNS. The CDR3 sequence is 15 residues long. CDR3 sequence: CASSPRQLLTGEQYF. The CDR3 DNA sequence: TGTGCCAGCAGCCCCAGACAGCTCCTGACGGGCGAGCAGTACTTC.

The chain couples TRBV27 to TRBJ1-2; no firm D call. The germline gives CDR1 MNHEY, CDR2 SMNVEV (reference sequence). The germline V and J ends were trimmed by 11 bases and 1 base, with 14 bases remaining between them. The CDR3 consists of 13 residues. CDR3 bases: TGTGCCTCCAGGCTAAGTGGTAACTATGGCTACACCTTC. Translation gives CASRLSGNYGYTF.

This chain connects TRBV29-1 to TRBJ2-1, with D tentatively TRBD2 (6 bases). The V and J ends lost 7 bases and 6 bases respectively, with 10 bases between them. This CDR3 is built from 11 residues. CDR1 is SQVTM, CDR2 ANQGSEA, per germline. CDR3 in amino acids: CSGLGLNEQFF. In DNA form, the CDR3 reads TGCAGCGGACTAGGCCTCAATGAGCAGTTCTTC.

The chain carries TRBV7-9 and TRBJ2-1; D is possibly TRBD2 (5 bases). The germline V and J ends were trimmed by 4 bases and 7 bases, with 14 bases remaining between them. Per germline, CDR1 SEHNR and CDR2 FQNEAQ (reference sequence). The CDR3 contains 14 residues. CDR3 protein: CASSSGLWENEQFF. In DNA, the CDR3 is TGTGCCAGCAGCTCCGGGCTCTGGGAGAATGAGCAGTTCTTC.

This chain joins TRBV7-2 and TRBJ1-4; D is ambiguous. With 2 bases removed from V and 0 bases from J, the gap between germline ends came to 10 bases. Germline V gives CDR1 SGHTA, CDR2 FQGNSA. CDR3 length equals 16 residues. This chain's CDR3 is CASSLSSPATNEKLFF. CDR3 coding DNA: TGTGCCAGCAGCTTATCGTCTCCCGCAACTAATGAAAAACTGTTTTTT.

Here the CDR3 reads CASSGGGLAGLNEQFF. DNA for the CDR3: TGTGCCAGTAGTGGCGGGGGACTAGCGGGTCTCAATGAGCAGTTCTTC. The chain is built from TRBV19 and TRBJ2-1; TRBD2 aligns across 12 bases. J gave up 6 bases and V 5 bases, and 8 bases lay outside the gene matches. The CDR3 runs to 16 residues. Germline CDR1 and CDR2: LNHDA and SQIVND (reference sequence).

The V gene is TRBV30, the J gene TRBJ2-3, with D tentatively TRBD1 (6 bases). The V gene's germline CDR1 is GTSNPN and CDR2 SVGIG (reference sequence). The CDR3 is 13 amino acids. V shed 3 bases and J shed 1 base, with 8 bases lying between them. CDR3 in amino acids: CAWSRGRTDTQYF. CDR3 nucleotides: TGTGCCTGGAGCAGGGGTCGCACAGATACGCAGTATTTT.